Each of the 30 T cell receptor beta chains below was sequenced from the same sample in a study of shared clonotypes between healthy human individuals. Sequencing used immunoSEQ multiplex PCR; TCRdb keeps in-frame clones, though not all of them. The table has 2 million to 2.5 million clones, less than 95% seen once; the top ten hold 0.37%. The sequenced material came from naive CD4+ T cells from PBMCs. Subset in this sample: CD45RA+ positively selected. The receptors come from a man between 18 and 29 years old in good health. Some clones in this sample may be carry-over from other donors' samples.

For this clone: Within the sample, other DNA sequences also encode this same CDR3. V and J are TRBV18 and TRBJ2-7; TRBD2 might be the D (7 bases). The CDR3 loop spans 14 amino acids. The V and J ends lost 3 bases and 2 bases respectively, with 11 bases between them. Germline values: CDR1 KGHSH, CDR2 LQKENI. CDR3 coding DNA: TGTGCCAGCTCACCTGAGGGGGGGCCCTACGAGCAGTACTTC. Protein product: CASSPEGGPYEQYF.

The chain has TRBV5-1 and TRBJ2-2; TRBD2 matches at 9 bases. The V and J ends lost 3 bases and 6 bases, in that order; junction bases with no gene match: 9. Germline V CDR1 and CDR2: SGHRS, YFSETQ. The CDR3 totals 16 residues. The DNA for the CDR3 is TGCGCCAGCAGCTCTACCGGGACTAGCCCCGCCGGGGAGCTGTTTTTT. The encoded protein is CASSSTGTSPAGELFF. The variable domain in full, completed from reference TRBV5-1 and TRBJ2-2, reads KAGVTQTPRYLIKTRGQQVTLSCSPISGHRSVSWYQQTPGQGLQFLFEYFSETQRNKGNFPGRFSGRQFSNSRSEMNVSTLELGDSALYLCASSSTGTSPAGELFFGEGSRLTVL.

V gene TRBV4-3 combines with J gene TRBJ2-7; no definite D call. CDR3 length: 13 amino acids. Germline lookup yields CDR1 LGHNA and CDR2 YSLEER. Between the trimmed V and J ends, which lost 0 bases and 6 bases, there was a span of 9 bases. CDR3 nucleotide sequence: TGCGCCAGCAGCCAAGATCTGGGGTTCGAGCAGTACTTC. It yields the protein CASSQDLGFEQYF.

The chain has TRBV7-3 and TRBJ2-7; tentatively, D is TRBD2 (6 bases). The ends were cut back, 2 bases at V and 1 base at J, with 12 bases in the middle. There are 15 residues in the CDR3. In germline, CDR1 is SGHTA, CDR2 FQGTGA. The CDR3 DNA reads TGTGCCAGCAGCTTAGATCCAGCGGGTTCCTACGAGCAGTACTTC. Protein product: CASSLDPAGSYEQYF.

The chain has TRBV7-3 and TRBJ2-5, with TRBD1 identical over 8 bases. The germline gives CDR1 SGHTA, CDR2 FQGTGA. The CDR3 sequence is 14 residues long. J gave up 5 bases and V 3 bases, and 5 bases lay outside the gene matches. CDR3 protein: CASSLDRERETQYF. CDR3 in DNA: TGTGCCAGCAGCTTGGACAGGGAGCGCGAGACCCAGTACTTC. The whole variable domain, filled in from reference TRBV7-3 and TRBJ2-5, reads GAGVSQTPSNKVTEKGKYVELRCDPISGHTALYWYRQSLGQGPEFLIYFQGTGAADDSGLPNDRFFAVRPEGSVSTLKIQRTERGDSAVYLCASSLDRERETQYFGPGTRLLVL.

The gene calls are TRBV28 and TRBJ2-1; a possible D gene is TRBD2 (6 bases). CDR3 length: 16 residues. Trimming shortened V by 6 bases and J by 3 bases, and 18 bases separated the two germline ends. Germline V gene data show CDR1 as MDHEN and CDR2 as SYDVKM. Written as DNA, the CDR3 is TGTGCCAGCAGATCCTTGGCTAGCGCAAGCTACAATGAGCAGTTCTTC. It translates to CASRSLASASYNEQFF.

The chain links TRBV7-2 to TRBJ1-2, with D perhaps TRBD1 (6 bases). The ends were cut back, 0 bases at V and 0 bases at J, with 11 bases in the middle. The CDR3 has 16 amino acids. Germline V lookup: CDR1 SGHTA, CDR2 FQGNSA. CDR3 region: CASSLADSLPNYGYTF. CDR3 in DNA: TGTGCCAGCAGCTTAGCGGACAGCCTGCCTAACTATGGCTACACCTTC.

The chain combines TRBV5-1 with TRBJ2-2; 10 positions agree with TRBD2. Unmatched junction bases numbered 9, after V lost 6 bases and J lost 4 bases. Germline CDR1 reads SGHRS; CDR2 reads YFSETQ. This CDR3 region has 16 residues. The CDR3 region is CASTFLAGVGTGELFF. The CDR3 bases are TGCGCCAGCACCTTTCTAGCGGGAGTTGGCACCGGGGAGCTGTTTTTT.

The chain uses TRBV9 and TRBJ2-7, with 8 bases identical to TRBD1. Germline CDR1 reads SGDLS; CDR2 reads YYNGEE. The V gene end was trimmed by 0 bases and the J gene end by 2 bases; junction bases not matched to a gene: 4. CDR3 size: 15 residues. In DNA form, the CDR3 reads TGTGCCAGCAGCGTAGGACAGGGGATCACCTACGAGCAGTACTTC. The encoded protein is CASSVGQGITYEQYF.

As concerns this clone: Distinct nucleotide sequences in the sample also encode this CDR3. V and J are TRBV5-1 and TRBJ2-1, with D perhaps matching TRBD1 (6 bases). Trimming pared 4 bases from V and 0 bases from J, leaving 14 bases between. Germline values: CDR1 SGHRS, CDR2 YFSETQ. CDR3 length: 16 residues. This CDR3 reads CASSLQGISSYNEQFF. CDR3 bases: TGCGCCAGCAGCCTACAGGGAATCAGCTCCTACAATGAGCAGTTCTTC.

V usage is TRBV6-6 and J usage is TRBJ1-2, with D hard to call. The V end lost 0 bases, the J end lost 7 bases, and 6 bases lay between the germline ends. The CDR3 spans 12 residues. Germline V gives CDR1 MNHNY, CDR2 SVGAGI (reference sequence). CDR3 amino acids: CASSYSGIGYTF. The CDR3 DNA reads as TGTGCCAGCAGTTACTCAGGGATTGGCTACACCTTC.

This chain connects TRBV18 to TRBJ2-2; perhaps D is TRBD1 or TRBD2 (6 bases each). The CDR3 is 16 residues long. Germline CDR1 is KGHSH and CDR2 is LQKENI. V lost 0 bases, J lost 3 bases, and 11 bases lay in between. CDR3 bases: TGTGCCAGCTCACCACCGACAGGAGGGCACACCGGGGAGCTGTTTTTT. Translated, it gives CASSPPTGGHTGELFF.

The chain links TRBV5-6 to TRBJ1-5, with D uncertain. From germline, CDR1 is SGHDT and CDR2 YYEEEE. V was shortened by 2 bases and J by 3 bases, with 6 bases between the two germline ends. The CDR3 runs 13 residues. The CDR3 sequence: CASSFRPNQPQHF. The CDR3 DNA is TGTGCCAGCAGCTTCCGGCCCAATCAGCCCCAGCATTTT.

The gene calls are TRBV5-1 and TRBJ1-1; a weak D match, TRBD1 (5 bases). Trimming cost V 4 bases and J 4 bases, with 17 bases left between them. This CDR3 comprises 15 residues. Germline V CDR1 and CDR2: SGHRS, YFSETQ. The CDR3 nucleotides are TGCGCCAGCAGCCGCGGGTCGGGGAGGGGCACTGAAGCTTTCTTT. Translation: CASSRGSGRGTEAFF.

The chain combines TRBV5-6 with TRBJ2-6; D gene unclear. Germline V CDR1 and CDR2: SGHDT, YYEEEE. Trimming took off 3 bases at V and 2 bases at J, with 6 bases between the two ends. This CDR3 has 14 residues. Here the CDR3 DNA reads TGTGCCAGCAGCTCGCCAGCTGGGGCCAACGTCCTGACTTTC. This encodes CASSSPAGANVLTF.

The J gene is TRBJ1-6, the V gene TRBV18; no clear D. Germline CDR1 is KGHSH and CDR2 is LQKENI. The CDR3 spans 16 residues. The germline V and J ends were trimmed by 3 bases and 4 bases, with 13 bases remaining between them. CDR3 loop: CASSPTPRLYNSPLHF. As DNA, the CDR3 is TGTGCCAGCTCACCGACACCCAGATTGTATAATTCACCCCTCCACTTT.

This clone was found a few times. The chain joins TRBV2 to TRBJ1-2; 10 positions agree with TRBD1. The germline CDR1 and CDR2 sequences are SNHLY and FYNNEI. The CDR3 totals 13 residues. Losses at the gene ends were 8 bases for V and 8 bases for J; bases not matched to a gene: 8. This CDR3 reads CASGSGTGDGYTF. In DNA, the CDR3 is TGTGCCAGCGGTTCCGGGACAGGGGACGGCTACACCTTC.

The V gene is TRBV9, the J gene TRBJ1-2, with D unclear. V was clipped by 4 bases and J by 10 bases, with 14 bases between them. This CDR3 has 12 amino acids. The germline CDR1 and CDR2 sequences are SGDLS and YYNGEE. CDR3: CASSSRLLIYTF. The CDR3 bases are TGTGCCAGCAGCAGCCGTCTCCTTATCTACACCTTC. The full variable domain, in which reference TRBV9 and TRBJ1-2 provide the parts outside the CDR3, is DSGVTQTPKHLITATGQRVTLRCSPRSGDLSVYWYQQSLDQGLQFLIQYYNGEERAKGNILERFSAQQFPDLHSELNLSSLELGDSALYFCASSSRLLIYTFGSGTRLTVV.

The V call is TRBV5-1, the J call TRBJ1-1, with TRBD1 identical over 9 bases. Germline V gene sequence: CDR1 SGHRS, CDR2 YFSETQ. Germline trimming cut 4 bases from V and 4 bases from J; bases unmatched to any gene: 5. This CDR3 has 14 residues. CDR3 in DNA: TGCGCCAGCAGCCAGGGACAGGGCCTCACTGAAGCTTTCTTT. This gives the protein CASSQGQGLTEAFF.

The CDR3 DNA reads as TGTGCCAGCAGCCAAGTGGTGGGCTCTGGGGCCAACGTCCTGACTTTC. Translated, it gives CASSQVVGSGANVLTF. The chain couples TRBV4-2 to TRBJ2-6; unclear D gene. Between the trimmed V and J ends, which lost 1 base and 0 bases, there was a span of 7 bases. CDR1 and CDR2 (germline): LGHNA, YNFKEQ. This CDR3 contains 16 residues.

Note on this clone: The sample has other DNA sequences that encode this CDR3 too. The V and J genes are TRBV30 and TRBJ1-1; D gene uncertain. CDR1 is GTSNPN and CDR2 is SVGIG in the germline V gene (reference sequence). This CDR3 has 14 residues. V was pared by 0 bases and J by 2 bases, with 10 bases between. The CDR3 nucleotides read TGTGCCTGGAGTGTACTTGGTCGAAACACTGAAGCTTTCTTT. It translates to CAWSVLGRNTEAFF.

The gene calls are TRBV7-9 and TRBJ2-7; D unresolved. The CDR3 runs 19 residues. In germline, CDR1 is SEHNR, CDR2 FQNEAQ (reference sequence). The V gene lost 1 base and the J gene lost 0 bases, with 22 bases spanning the gap. This chain's CDR3 is CASSLVRQALGYGSYEQYF. In nucleotides, the CDR3 is TGTGCCAGCAGCTTAGTGCGCCAGGCGTTGGGGTACGGCTCCTACGAGCAGTACTTC.

This clone was detected once. The V call is TRBV7-9, the J call TRBJ2-2; a weak D match, TRBD2 (5 bases). V was trimmed by 5 bases and J by 4 bases, leaving 8 bases between them. Germline lookup yields CDR1 SEHNR and CDR2 FQNEAQ (reference sequence). The CDR3 sequence is 13 residues long. The CDR3 here is CASSRGFTGELFF. In DNA, the CDR3 is TGTGCCAGCAGCCGAGGGTTCACCGGGGAGCTGTTTTTT.

The chain has TRBV19 and TRBJ2-5; 10 positions agree with TRBD2. The CDR3 covers 15 residues. Trimming cost V 5 bases and J 1 base; bases outside gene matches: 4. CDR1 and CDR2 (germline): LNHDA, SQIVND (reference sequence). The chain's CDR3 is CASSPGLAAQETQYF. CDR3 bases: TGTGCCAGTAGTCCAGGACTAGCGGCCCAAGAGACCCAGTACTTC.

On this clone itself: The sample has other DNA sequences that encode this CDR3 too. This chain uses TRBV5-6 with TRBJ2-4, with D uncertain. This CDR3 region has 11 residues. The ends were cut back, 0 bases at V and 7 bases at J, with 2 bases in the middle. The V gene's germline CDR1 is SGHDT and CDR2 YYEEEE. The DNA for the CDR3 is TGTGCCAGCAGCTTGGGGAACATTCAGTACTTC. Protein product: CASSLGNIQYF. The whole variable domain, filled in from reference TRBV5-6 and TRBJ2-4, reads DAGVTQSPTHLIKTRGQQVTLRCSPKSGHDTVSWYQQALGQGPQFIFQYYEEEERQRGNFPDRFSGHQFPNYSSELNVNALLLGDSALYLCASSLGNIQYFGAGTRLSVL.

The chain combines TRBV7-6 with TRBJ2-1; D is possibly TRBD2 (7 bases). Deletions cut 10 bases from V and 7 bases from J, with 20 bases between. The CDR3 is made up of 14 amino acids. Germline V gives CDR1 SGHVS, CDR2 FNYEAQ. The CDR3 DNA follows: TGTGCCACCACAACCGCGGGGGCCGGGAATGAGCAGTTCTTC. Encoded protein: CATTTAGAGNEQFF.

V gene TRBV5-1 combines with J gene TRBJ2-5, with D possibly matching TRBD2 (5 bases). Germline V lookup: CDR1 SGHRS, CDR2 YFSETQ. This CDR3 region has 13 residues. V was cut by 4 bases and J by 4 bases, with 11 bases left in between. The CDR3 nucleotides are TGCGCCAGCAGCCGGGTGCTAGCAGAGACCCAGTACTTC. It encodes CASSRVLAETQYF.

CDR3 protein: CASSPSDRGRGPVEQYF. The CDR3 DNA is TGTGCCAGTAGTCCCTCGGACAGGGGGCGAGGCCCGGTCGAGCAGTACTTC. The chain joins TRBV19 to TRBJ2-7; 11 bases match TRBD1. CDR3 length equals 17 residues. Germline lookup yields CDR1 LNHDA and CDR2 SQIVND (reference sequence). V lost 5 bases to trimming and J lost 6 bases; unmatched junction nucleotides: 15.

The chain is built from TRBV11-1 and TRBJ2-7; TRBD2 matches at 12 bases. This CDR3 comprises 15 residues. Germline V lookup: CDR1 SGHAT, CDR2 FQDESV (reference sequence). Trimming at V came to 3 bases and at J to 7 bases, leaving 7 bases not matched to a gene. The CDR3 coding sequence is TGTGCCAGCAGCTTCGGACTAGCGGGGCTTGGTGAGCAGTACTTC. It is translated as CASSFGLAGLGEQYF.

The J gene is TRBJ2-7, the V gene TRBV18; D is unclear. Germline assignment: CDR1 KGHSH and CDR2 LQKENI. The V and J ends lost 1 base and 0 bases respectively, with 13 bases between them. The CDR3 covers 16 residues. The CDR3: CASSPRGSLSSYEQYF. CDR3 DNA: TGTGCCAGCTCACCACGTGGCAGCCTGAGCTCCTACGAGCAGTACTTC. Combining the CDR3 with reference TRBV18 and TRBJ2-7 gives the whole variable domain NAGVMQNPRHLVRRRGQEARLRCSPMKGHSHVYWYRQLPEEGLKFMVYLQKENIIDESGMPKERFSAEFPKEGPSILRIQQVVRGDSAAYFCASSPRGSLSSYEQYFGPGTRLTVT.